The 15 T cell receptor beta chains presented below share a single source sample, sequenced in a study of T cell responses to AZD1222 COVID-19 vaccine. The method was immunoSEQ multiplex PCR; TCRdb's version includes in-frame clones alone and lacks a portion of them. The data show some 140,000 clones, around 90% seen once. The sample was peripheral blood, taken on day 0 of AZD1222 vaccination. These receptors originate from an adult in good health.

DNA for the CDR3: TGTGCCAGCAGCCTAATGGCTGGGGCCAACGTCCTGACTTTC. Its protein product is CASSLMAGANVLTF. The V gene is TRBV7-3, the J gene TRBJ2-6; D is ambiguous. Germline loops: CDR1 SGHTA, CDR2 FQGTGA. The V end was cut by 5 bases, the J end by 2 bases, with 7 bases between. The CDR3 contains 14 residues.

The chain carries TRBV5-1 and TRBJ2-7; 9 bases align to TRBD2. CDR1 SGHRS and CDR2 YFSETQ come from the germline V gene. J gave up 3 bases and V 4 bases, and 8 bases lay outside the gene matches. The CDR3 contains 15 residues. In DNA form, the CDR3 reads TGCGCCAGCAGCCTTCTAGCGGGATCAATCTACGAGCAGTACTTC. Protein product: CASSLLAGSIYEQYF.

V gene TRBV11-2 combines with J gene TRBJ1-4; D is ambiguous. The V end lost 1 base, the J end lost 5 bases, and 5 bases lay between the germline ends. This CDR3 contains 13 residues. Germline V gives CDR1 SGHAT, CDR2 FQNNGV. The CDR3 nucleotides read TGTGCCAGCAGCTTAGTGGTAAATGAAAAACTGTTTTTT. This gives the protein CASSLVVNEKLFF. Based on the CDR3 plus reference TRBV11-2 and TRBJ1-4, the full variable domain is EAGVAQSPRYKIIEKRQSVAFWCNPISGHATLYWYQQILGQGPKLLIQFQNNGVVDDSQLPKDRFSAERLKGVDSTLKIQPAKLEDSAVYLCASSLVVNEKLFFGSGTQLSVL.

This rearrangement joins TRBV7-9 to TRBJ1-1; D is ambiguous. The V and J ends lost 8 bases and 3 bases respectively, with 13 bases between them. The CDR3 runs 13 residues. In germline, CDR1 is SEHNR, CDR2 FQNEAQ (reference sequence). The CDR3, as DNA: TGTGCCAGCTCTCCCCGGGTGGACACTGAAGCTTTCTTT. Encoded protein: CASSPRVDTEAFF.

The rearrangement links TRBV12-5 to TRBJ2-1; 8 bases are shared with TRBD2. Germline CDR1 reads LGHNT; CDR2 reads FRNRAP. CDR3 length equals 15 residues. After removal of 4 bases from V and 2 bases from J, the junction contained 4 bases not matched to a gene. The CDR3 DNA reads as TGTGCTAGTGGTTCTCCGGGACTAGCCTACAATGAGCAGTTCTTC. It codes for CASGSPGLAYNEQFF.

CDR3 loop: CATSDSGTGNYGYTF. In DNA form, the CDR3 reads TGTGCCACCAGTGACTCCGGGACAGGGAACTATGGCTACACCTTC. The chain is built from TRBV24-1 and TRBJ1-2, with 9 nucleotides matching TRBD1. Unmatched junction bases numbered 4, after V lost 4 bases and J lost 2 bases. Germline assignment: CDR1 KGHDR and CDR2 SFDVKD. This CDR3 spans 15 amino acids.

The V gene is TRBV11-2, the J gene TRBJ1-6; possibly TRBD1 for D (6 bases). Germline lookup yields CDR1 SGHAT and CDR2 FQNNGV. V was pared by 3 bases and J by 10 bases, with 10 bases between. The CDR3 length is 13 residues. The CDR3 sequence: CASSLGARSPLHF. The CDR3 DNA reads as TGTGCCAGCAGCTTGGGGGCTAGATCACCCCTCCACTTT.

This clone was observed a few times. The sample carries other DNA sequences with the same CDR3. The chain employs TRBV11-1 and TRBJ2-1; 10 bases are a match to TRBD2. CDR3 length: 15 amino acids. Losses at the gene ends were 1 base for V and 3 bases for J; bases not matched to a gene: 0. CDR1 is SGHAT and CDR2 is FQDESV in the germline V gene (reference sequence). CDR3 sequence: CASSLGLAGYNEQFF. In DNA form, the CDR3 reads TGTGCCAGCAGCTTAGGACTAGCGGGCTACAATGAGCAGTTCTTC.

This chain links TRBV18 with TRBJ2-7; D could derive from TRBD1 or TRBD2 (5 bases each). Germline V gene sequence: CDR1 KGHSH, CDR2 LQKENI. CDR3 length equals 15 residues. Trimming pared 5 bases from V and 4 bases from J, leaving 18 bases between. The CDR3 loop reads CASSVLGVAQYEQYF. For the CDR3, the DNA is TGTGCCAGCTCAGTTTTGGGGGTAGCGCAATACGAGCAGTACTTC.

CDR3 sequence: CASSLTVVDGYTF. The DNA of the CDR3 is TGTGCCAGCAGCCTGACAGTCGTGGATGGCTACACCTTC. The rearrangement joins TRBV5-5 to TRBJ1-2; D is possibly TRBD1 (5 bases). Germline CDR1 and CDR2: SGHKS and YYEKEE (reference sequence). V was pared by 4 bases and J by 6 bases, with 13 bases between. The CDR3 covers 13 residues.

The chain joins TRBV2 to TRBJ1-2; D call uncertain. The CDR3 has 11 amino acids. Germline V gene lookup returns CDR1 SNHLY and CDR2 FYNNEI. V lost 4 bases and J lost 6, with 6 bases in between. The CDR3 here is CASSGLDGYTF. CDR3 DNA: TGTGCCAGCAGTGGACTGGATGGCTACACCTTC.

This chain connects TRBV12-3 or TRBV12-4 to TRBJ2-3; 9 bases are a match to TRBD2. The J segment lost 8 bases and the V segment lost 2 bases, leaving 2 bases of the junction unmatched. The CDR3 totals 13 residues. The CDR3 protein is CASSLRREGTQYF. DNA of the CDR3: TGTGCCAGCAGTTTAAGGCGGGAGGGTACGCAGTATTTT.

V usage is TRBV27 and J usage is TRBJ1-4, with D unclear. Germline loops: CDR1 MNHEY, CDR2 SMNVEV (reference sequence). The CDR3 sequence is 16 residues long. V lost 2 bases to trimming and J lost 3 bases, with 13 bases between them. The CDR3 coding sequence is TGTGCCAGCAGTTTAAGGGCAGTTCAGGCTAATGAAAAACTGTTTTTT. It translates to CASSLRAVQANEKLFF.

The chain couples TRBV7-2 to TRBJ2-3; D remains unclear. The CDR3 spans 16 residues. Deletions cut 5 bases from V and 4 bases from J, with 19 bases between. Germline CDR1 reads SGHTA; CDR2 reads FQGNSA. The CDR3 DNA follows: TGTGCCAGCAGCCACCAACGGAATAAACTATCAGATACGCAGTATTTT. It specifies CASSHQRNKLSDTQYF.

This chain uses TRBV6-5 with TRBJ2-7, with 8 bases matching TRBD1. The germline V gene has CDR1 MNHEY and CDR2 SVGAGI. J lost 5 bases, V lost 4 bases, and 7 bases had no gene match. CDR3 length: 14 amino acids. CDR3 region: CASSFRTGLNEQYF. DNA of the CDR3: TGTGCCAGCAGTTTCAGGACAGGGTTGAACGAGCAGTACTTC.